The 27 T cell receptor beta chains reported below all come from one sample, sequenced in a study of low-dose radiotherapy and immunotherapy resistance in tumors. Time point here: after trial treatment. Treatment given: LDRT plus nivolumab, ipilimumab, low-dose cyclophosphamide and aspirin (RACIN trial). cDNA synthesis used a TRAV/TRBV-specific primer set for both chains. TCR amplification used around 20 PCR cycles, a constant-region primer and a V-primer adapter. TCRdb re-called the reads through MiXCR, storing one row per CDR3 protein. The sample consists of fewer than 110,000 distinct CDR3 sequences, roughly 20% of them appearing once. This sample comprised PBMCs, obtained after low-dose radiotherapy plus immunotherapy. These receptors were taken from a male donor with prostate cancer.

This clonotype was recorded at least ten times. The chain has TRBV28 and TRBJ2-3; D remains ambiguous. Germline V gene lookup returns CDR1 MDHEN and CDR2 SYDVKM. CDR3 size: 13 residues. Trimming removed 7 bases from V and 1 base from J, with 9 bases in between. The DNA for the CDR3 is TGTGCCAGCACCACGGACGGCACAGATACGCAGTATTTT. Residues: CASTTDGTDTQYF.

A few counts support this clonotype. V usage is TRBV7-9 and J usage is TRBJ2-2; TRBD1 is a possible D gene (5 bases). V lost 3 bases to trimming and J lost 2 bases, with 13 bases between them. CDR1 and CDR2 (germline): SEHNR, FQNEAQ (reference sequence). The CDR3 totals 16 residues. The CDR3 loop reads CASSFGIDRNTGELFF. In nucleotides, the CDR3 is TGTGCCAGCAGCTTTGGTATTGACAGAAACACCGGGGAGCTGTTTTTT.

This clonotype was seen repeatedly, ten times or more. CDR3 sequence: CSARELAAYEQYF. The CDR3 DNA reads TGCAGTGCTAGAGAACTAGCGGCCTACGAGCAGTACTTC. The V gene is TRBV20-1, the J gene TRBJ2-7; 8 bases are a match to TRBD2. This CDR3 is built from 13 residues. Germline CDR1 DFQATT, CDR2 SNEGSKA (reference sequence). J lost 2 bases, V lost 0 bases, and 0 bases had no gene match.

This clonotype was picked up many times. The chain joins TRBV19 to TRBJ2-2; TRBD1 aligns across 9 bases. The CDR3 sequence is 17 residues long. CDR1 and CDR2 (germline): LNHDA, SQIVND (reference sequence). V was clipped by 0 bases and J by 3 bases; unmatched bases: 5. This chain's CDR3 is CASSIDLGQGDTGELFF. CDR3 coding DNA: TGTGCCAGTAGTATAGACCTGGGACAGGGCGACACCGGGGAGCTGTTTTTT.

This clonotype was found many times. The rearrangement links TRBV12-3 or TRBV12-4 to TRBJ1-5, with D perhaps TRBD1 (5 bases). The V and J ends lost 6 bases and 1 base respectively, with 13 bases between them. The CDR3 consists of 15 residues. The CDR3 DNA is TGTGCCAGCAGCCCGGGGCTACAAAGCAATCAGCCCCAGCATTTT. It yields the protein CASSPGLQSNQPQHF.

In its sample, this clonotype was seen many times. This chain uses TRBV24-1 with TRBJ2-5; maybe TRBD1 (6 bases). CDR1 is KGHDR, CDR2 SFDVKD, per germline. Trimming removed 2 bases from V and 3 bases from J, with 9 bases in between. The CDR3 has 14 residues. CDR3 sequence reads: CATSDSSGEETQYF. CDR3 coding DNA: TGTGCCACCAGTGATTCTTCAGGGGAAGAGACCCAGTACTTC.

This clonotype was recorded many times. The genes are TRBV18 and TRBJ2-7, with D perhaps matching TRBD1 (5 bases). Germline V gene sequence: CDR1 KGHSH, CDR2 LQKENI. Between the trimmed V and J ends, which lost 3 bases and 4 bases, there was a span of 10 bases. CDR3 size: 13 residues. The CDR3 DNA reads as TGTGCCAGCTCACCTGGCAGGGATTACGAGCAGTACTTC. Translating gives CASSPGRDYEQYF. The complete variable domain, with remaining parts taken from reference TRBV18 and TRBJ2-7, reads NAGVMQNPRHLVRRRGQEARLRCSPMKGHSHVYWYRQLPEEGLKFMVYLQKENIIDESGMPKERFSAEFPKEGPSILRIQQVVRGDSAAYFCASSPGRDYEQYFGPGTRLTVT.

There are many counts of this clonotype. This chain links TRBV18 with TRBJ2-5, with 7 bases identical to TRBD1. CDR1 is KGHSH, CDR2 LQKENI, per germline. V dropped 3 bases and J dropped 3; count of bases not matched to a gene: 7. There are 15 residues in the CDR3. In nucleotides, the CDR3 is TGTGCCAGCTCACCTGGGACAGCTACCGAAGAGACCCAGTACTTC. Translating gives CASSPGTATEETQYF.

V gene TRBV6-8 combines with J gene TRBJ2-7; D assignment may be TRBD1 or TRBD2 (5 bases each). Trimming pared 5 bases from V and 6 bases from J, leaving 23 bases between. The germline CDR1 and CDR2 sequences are MNHGY and SAAAGT. This CDR3 region has 16 residues. Written as DNA, the CDR3 is TGTGCCAGCAGTGAAGTCCACAGGTCGATCAGCGGCGAGCAGTACTTC. Translation: CASSEVHRSISGEQYF.

This clonotype was recorded many times. V usage is TRBV6-5 and J usage is TRBJ1-1; TRBD1 matches 9 bases. The CDR3 contains 13 residues. V was clipped by 6 bases and J by 11 bases; unmatched bases: 10. Looked up from germline, CDR1 is MNHEY and CDR2 is SVGAGI. CDR3 region: CASRPGTGKFAFF. The CDR3 DNA is TGTGCCAGCAGACCCGGGACAGGGAAGTTTGCTTTCTTT.

This clonotype was detected many times. The rearrangement uses TRBV4-1 and TRBJ2-5; weak D call: TRBD1 (7 bases). V was shortened by 2 bases and J by 4 bases, with 17 bases between the two germline ends. The length of the CDR3 is 16 residues. Germline V gives CDR1 MGHRA, CDR2 YSYEKL. This CDR3 reads CASSQQLGQGGETQYF. DNA of the CDR3: TGCGCCAGCAGCCAACAACTGGGGCAGGGGGGAGAGACCCAGTACTTC.

In this sample, this clonotype turned up many times. The chain carries TRBV15 and TRBJ1-4; no clear D. Trimming removed 4 bases from V and 8 bases from J, with 11 bases in between. Per the germline V gene, CDR1 is LNHNV and CDR2 is YYDKDF (reference sequence). The CDR3 sequence is 13 residues long. The CDR3, as DNA: TGTGCCACCAGCACCGCGGAACGGGAAAAACTGTTTTTT. Translated, it gives CATSTAEREKLFF. Full variable domain (outside the CDR3, taken from reference TRBV15 and TRBJ1-4): DAMVIQNPRYQVTQFGKPVTLSCSQTLNHNVMYWYQQKSSQAPKLLFHYYDKDFNNEADTPDNFQSRRPNTSFCFLDIRSPGLGDTAMYLCATSTAEREKLFFGSGTQLSVL.

This clonotype has at least ten counts. V gene TRBV5-4 combines with J gene TRBJ2-5, with D hard to call. Germline V gene lookup returns CDR1 SGHNT and CDR2 YYREEE (reference sequence). There are 14 residues in the CDR3. Trimming stripped 0 bases from V and 4 bases from J, with 10 bases between. CDR3 loop: CASSLASRPETQYF. The CDR3 nucleotides read TGTGCCAGCAGCTTGGCCAGTCGCCCAGAGACCCAGTACTTC.

This chain links TRBV28 with TRBJ2-1, with 8 bases lining up with TRBD2. Trimming at V came to 6 bases and at J to 10 bases, leaving 11 bases not matched to a gene. The germline CDR1 and CDR2 sequences are MDHEN and SYDVKM. This CDR3 has 14 residues. Written as DNA, the CDR3 is TGTGCCAGCAGCACCCACCTTAGGACTAGCGAGCAGTTCTTC. This encodes CASSTHLRTSEQFF.

This clonotype has a handful of counts. V and J are TRBV27 and TRBJ2-5, with 8 bases aligning to TRBD1. This CDR3 spans 15 amino acids. CDR1 is MNHEY, CDR2 SMNVEV, per germline (reference sequence). J gave up 5 bases and V 2 bases, and 7 bases lay outside the gene matches. CDR3 DNA sequence: TGTGCCAGCAGTTTAAGTCGGACAGGGTCCGAGACCCAGTACTTC. Its translation is CASSLSRTGSETQYF.

This clonotype has ten or more counts. The chain joins TRBV20-1 to TRBJ2-3; D is unclear. Looked up from germline, CDR1 is DFQATT and CDR2 is SNEGSKA (reference sequence). The CDR3 is made up of 11 amino acids. The ends were cut back, 6 bases at V and 4 bases at J, with 8 bases in the middle. This chain's CDR3 is CSATTADTQYF. The CDR3 DNA is TGCAGTGCCACTACCGCAGATACGCAGTATTTT.

This clonotype was counted many times. The junction shows a germline mismatch at one end, possibly a read error. The gene calls are TRBV5-3 and TRBJ1-5; D might be TRBD1 (6 bases). TRBV5-3 is known as an ORF, though its function is uncertain. CDR3 length equals 14 residues. The CDR3 DNA reads as TGCGCCAGCAGCCTGGACAGTATCAGCCAGCCCCAGCATTTT. This gives the protein CASSLDSISQPQHF.

Comments on this clonotype: Given a much more abundant clone one base away, this may be a read error. Since no conserved phenylalanine or tryptophan closes the CDR3, a read error is the likely cause. This chain joins TRBV12-3 or TRBV12-4 and TRBJ2-7, with 12 bases lining up with TRBD1. V trimming: 5 bases; J trimming: 6 bases; junction bases outside the gene matches: 17. The CDR3 is 18 amino acids. The CDR3: CASSTPGQGANFPLEQYY. CDR3 nucleotides: TGTGCCAGCAGTACCCCGGGACAGGGGGCGAATTTCCCCCTCGAGCAGTACTAC.

In its sample, this clonotype was seen many times. This chain joins TRBV18 and TRBJ1-2, with 8 bases matching TRBD1. Germline loops: CDR1 KGHSH, CDR2 LQKENI. This CDR3 has 16 residues. J lost 7 bases, V lost 1 base, and 11 bases had no gene match. The CDR3 reads CASSPRRTGRNGGYTF. In nucleotides, the CDR3 is TGTGCCAGCTCACCACGTCGGACAGGGCGAAACGGTGGCTACACCTTC.

This clonotype was recorded at least ten times. This chain uses TRBV7-2 with TRBJ2-1, with D tentatively TRBD2 (6 bases). This CDR3 contains 14 residues. V was trimmed by 1 base and J by 7 bases, leaving 11 bases between them. Germline V gene sequence: CDR1 SGHTA, CDR2 FQGNSA. CDR3 nucleotide sequence: TGTGCCAGCAGCTTAGGACTAGTGGGAAATGAGCAGTTCTTC. As protein: CASSLGLVGNEQFF. Supplemented by reference TRBV7-2 and TRBJ2-1, the full variable domain reads GAGVSQSPSNKVTEKGKDVELRCDPISGHTALYWYRQSLGQGLEFLIYFQGNSAPDKSGLPSDRFSAERTGGSVSTLTIQRTQQEDSAVYLCASSLGLVGNEQFFGPGTRLTVL.

As to this clonotype: It is unclear where the CDR3 begins or ends on the DNA, so no DNA is shown, and the CDR3 is as TCRdb lists it. The V gene is TRBV29-1, the J gene TRBJ2-2; TRBD1 is the table's D call and was not checked against the DNA. The CDR3 comprises 14 residues, both ends counted. Germline V CDR1 and CDR2: SQVTM, ANQGSEA. The CDR3 reads CSIPHPTGELFFFF.

The chain joins TRBV7-2 to TRBJ2-7, with TRBD2 identical over 10 bases. The germline CDR1 and CDR2 sequences are SGHTA and FQGNSA. Trimming cost V 2 bases and J 3 bases; bases outside gene matches: 4. This CDR3 is 15 amino acids long. The DNA for the CDR3 is TGTGCCAGCAGCTTAACTAGCGGGGATCACTACGAGCAGTACTTC. Residues: CASSLTSGDHYEQYF.

This clonotype was seen repeatedly, ten times or more. The chain combines TRBV5-5 with TRBJ1-1, with D maybe TRBD1 (5 bases). The germline CDR1 and CDR2 sequences are SGHKS and YYEKEE (reference sequence). The V end was cut by 4 bases, the J end by 11 bases, with 18 bases between. The length of the CDR3 is 13 residues. The CDR3 is CASSEIQESAAFF. In nucleotides, the CDR3 is TGTGCCAGCAGCGAGATACAGGAGTCGGCGGCTTTCTTT.

This clonotype occurred many times. The J gene is TRBJ2-5, the V gene TRBV12-3 or TRBV12-4, with TRBD1 identical over 9 bases. The CDR3 is 13 amino acids. With 8 bases clipped from V and 5 bases from J, the junction kept 6 bases outside the gene matches. The CDR3 nucleotides read TGTGCCAGCGAGGACAGGGGTATGGAGACCCAGTACTTC. Residues: CASEDRGMETQYF.

The sample holds many counts of this clonotype. V usage is TRBV30 and J usage is TRBJ1-2; D remains unclear. The CDR3 has 13 residues. Trimming cost V 1 base and J 4 bases, with 10 bases left between them. Germline loops: CDR1 GTSNPN, CDR2 SVGIG (reference sequence). The CDR3 sequence: CAWSEGPGYGYTF. The CDR3, as DNA: TGTGCCTGGAGTGAGGGCCCAGGCTATGGCTACACCTTC.

Many counts were recorded for this clonotype. The genes are TRBV6-2 or TRBV6-3 and TRBJ2-7; TRBD1 or TRBD2 may be the D gene (5 bases each). Trimming left V 5 bases short and J 3 bases short, with 20 bases between. This CDR3 is 16 amino acids long. Germline V gives CDR1 MNHEY, CDR2 SVGEGT. The CDR3: CASSEWTWDRDYEQYF. In DNA form, the CDR3 reads TGTGCCAGCAGTGAATGGACCTGGGACCGCGACTACGAGCAGTACTTC.

This chain joins TRBV11-2 and TRBJ2-7; 10 bases line up with TRBD2. Germline V gene lookup returns CDR1 SGHAT and CDR2 FQNNGV. J was trimmed by 2 bases and V by 5 bases; bases with no gene match: 9. The CDR3 runs to 16 residues. CDR3 in DNA: TGTGCCAGCAGCCTACGGGGAGCGGGGGGGACCTACGAGCAGTACTTC. It codes for CASSLRGAGGTYEQYF.